Each of the 28 T cell receptor beta chains below was sequenced from the same sample in a study of patients and donors after allogeneic stem cell transplantation. Via MiXCR, TCRdb re-called the RT-PCR reads, giving one row per CDR3 protein. The table includes some 230,000 distinct CDR3 sequences, 11% to 15% detected once. The specimen sequenced was blood, either unsorted or a sorted T cell fraction (not recorded which). These receptors all stem from a human donor who was either an allogeneic HSCT recipient or a stem cell or donor lymphocyte infusion donor (not recorded which). It is not recorded whose cells these are; they may come from a transplant donor.

This clonotype was seen many times. V and J are TRBV20-1 and TRBJ2-2; a possible D gene is TRBD1 (6 bases). With 4 bases removed from V and 1 base from J, the gap between germline ends came to 7 bases. The germline gives CDR1 DFQATT, CDR2 SNEGSKA (reference sequence). This CDR3 contains 13 residues. The CDR3 is CSANRVNTGELFF. The CDR3 DNA reads as TGCAGTGCTAACAGGGTGAACACCGGGGAGCTGTTTTTT.

This clonotype was observed once. This chain's CDR3 is CASSQESSGATYEQYF. CDR3 sequence (DNA): TGTGCCAGCAGCCAAGAAAGTTCAGGAGCTACCTACGAGCAGTACTTC. The V call is TRBV4-2, the J call TRBJ2-7; D is ambiguous. The CDR3 covers 16 residues. Between the trimmed V and J ends, which lost 0 bases and 2 bases, there was a span of 14 bases. Germline V CDR1 and CDR2: LGHNA, YNFKEQ.

In this sample, this clonotype turned up many times. The chain carries TRBV5-1 and TRBJ1-2; TRBD1 agrees at 7 bases. CDR3 length equals 14 residues. CDR1 is SGHRS, CDR2 YFSETQ, per germline. V shed 4 bases and J 3 bases; nucleotides not matched to a gene: 6. The CDR3 DNA reads TGCGCCAGCAGCCGTGACAGGGCTCACTATGGCTACACCTTC. Translated: CASSRDRAHYGYTF.

Many counts were recorded for this clonotype. The chain employs TRBV4-1 and TRBJ2-3; no clear D. The V gene's germline CDR1 is MGHRA and CDR2 YSYEKL. The CDR3 spans 15 residues. V lost 1 base and J lost 6, with 14 bases in between. CDR3 protein: CASSQVLVFSDTQYF. The CDR3 DNA follows: TGCGCCAGCAGCCAAGTTCTGGTGTTTTCGGATACGCAGTATTTT.

The rearrangement joins TRBV5-4 to TRBJ2-7; 7 nucleotides agree with TRBD2. The CDR3 is 13 amino acids. CDR1 is SGHNT and CDR2 is YYREEE in the germline V gene (reference sequence). Germline trimming cut 4 bases from V and 6 bases from J; bases unmatched to any gene: 7. CDR3 sequence reads: CASSPRDYTEQYF. In DNA, the CDR3 is TGTGCCAGCAGCCCGAGGGACTATACCGAGCAGTACTTC.

This clonotype has a count of ten or more. The chain recombines TRBV7-2 with TRBJ2-7; TRBD2 matches at 16 bases. This CDR3 contains 16 residues. V dropped 3 bases and J dropped 2; count of bases not matched to a gene: 1. Germline V gives CDR1 SGHTA, CDR2 FQGNSA. The CDR3 DNA sequence: TGTGCCAGCAGCTTTGGGACTAGCGGGGGGGCCTACGAGCAGTACTTC. This sequence encodes CASSFGTSGGAYEQYF. The full variable domain, its missing parts supplied by reference TRBV7-2 and TRBJ2-7, is GAGVSQSPSNKVTEKGKDVELRCDPISGHTALYWYRQSLGQGLEFLIYFQGNSAPDKSGLPSDRFSAERTGGSVSTLTIQRTQQEDSAVYLCASSFGTSGGAYEQYFGPGTRLTVT.

This clonotype was observed a few times. This chain links TRBV5-1 with TRBJ2-3; 8 positions match TRBD2. CDR3 length: 17 amino acids. The V gene end was trimmed by 4 bases and the J gene end by 6 bases; junction bases not matched to a gene: 16. The germline V gene encodes CDR1 SGHRS and CDR2 YFSETQ. For the CDR3, the DNA is TGCGCCAGCAGCCCCGGGGGTAGCGGGGCCGGTGGCGATACGCAGTATTTT. This gives the protein CASSPGGSGAGGDTQYF.

This clonotype has just a few counts. The chain carries TRBV12-3 or TRBV12-4 and TRBJ2-1; 7 nucleotides match TRBD2. The CDR3 runs to 15 residues. V gave up 10 bases and J gave up 5 bases; unmatched junction bases: 14. CDR3 sequence: CATEGEPGTNNEQFF. The CDR3 DNA follows: TGTGCCACCGAGGGAGAACCCGGGACTAACAATGAGCAGTTCTTC.

In its sample, this clonotype was seen many times. The chain employs TRBV4-3 and TRBJ2-1, with 8 bases aligning to TRBD1. The V gene's germline CDR1 is LGHNA and CDR2 YSLEER. The V segment lost 0 bases and the J segment 8 bases; nucleotides outside the gene matches: 12. The CDR3 extends over 17 amino acids. The CDR3 region is CASSQDRLRDRIDEQFF. In nucleotides, the CDR3 is TGCGCCAGCAGCCAAGATCGTTTACGGGACAGGATCGATGAGCAGTTCTTC.

This clonotype appeared a few times. The chain carries TRBV12-3 or TRBV12-4 and TRBJ1-6; D is unresolved. Between the trimmed V and J ends, which lost 1 base and 10 bases, there was a span of 8 bases. This CDR3 region has 13 residues. DNA for the CDR3: TGTGCCAGCAGTTTAGGTCAGAAGTCACCCCTCCACTTT. This translates into CASSLGQKSPLHF.

This clonotype came up a few times. The chain has TRBV29-1 and TRBJ2-1; D not resolved. V shed 1 base and J shed 7 bases, with 11 bases lying between them. The germline V gene has CDR1 SQVTM and CDR2 ANQGSEA. This CDR3 spans 13 amino acids. In nucleotides, the CDR3 is TGCAGCGTTGAAGGTCGAGCTGATAATGAGCAGTTCTTC. Its protein product is CSVEGRADNEQFF.

In its sample, this clonotype was seen a few times. The V and J genes are TRBV30 and TRBJ1-1, with TRBD1 identical over 8 bases. CDR1 and CDR2 from the germline V gene are GTSNPN and SVGIG (reference sequence). CDR3 size: 14 residues. V was pared by 4 bases and J by 1 base, with 5 bases of the junction left unmatched. The CDR3 region is CAWKTGTGNTEAFF. CDR3 nucleotide sequence: TGTGCCTGGAAGACCGGGACAGGGAACACTGAAGCTTTCTTT.

There are a few counts of this clonotype. V and J are TRBV2 and TRBJ2-7, with 10 bases aligning to TRBD1. Germline loops: CDR1 SNHLY, CDR2 FYNNEI. With V trimmed by 5 bases and J by 13 bases, 5 bases remained unmatched. This CDR3 has 11 residues. CDR3 residues: CASSPRDRGYF. The CDR3 region has the DNA TGTGCCAGCAGTCCAAGGGACAGGGGATACTTC. Together with reference TRBV2 and TRBJ2-7, the CDR3 gives the full variable domain: EPEVTQTPSHQVTQMGQEVILRCVPISNHLYFYWYRQILGQKVEFLVSFYNNEISEKSEIFDDQFSVERPDGSNFTLKIRSTKLEDSAMYFCASSPRDRGYFGPGTRLTVT.

This chain connects TRBV10-3 to TRBJ2-1; 14 nucleotides agree with TRBD2. V trimming: 4 bases; J trimming: 8 bases; junction bases outside the gene matches: 10. Germline-derived CDR1 and CDR2 are ENHRY and SYGVKD. This CDR3 region has 17 residues. The CDR3 here is CAISGSTSGRASDEQFF. CDR3 DNA: TGTGCCATCAGTGGATCGACTAGCGGGAGGGCGTCCGATGAGCAGTTCTTC.

The chain has TRBV12-3 or TRBV12-4 and TRBJ1-5; the D gene is possibly TRBD1 (5 bases). Trimming cost V 6 bases and J 9 bases, with 15 bases left between them. The CDR3 length is 13 residues. CDR3 residues: CASRMGTSGPQHF. The CDR3 region has the DNA TGTGCCAGCAGGATGGGGACTTCGGGGCCCCAGCATTTT.

This clonotype was picked up many times. The V gene is TRBV5-1, the J gene TRBJ2-7, with 11 positions matching TRBD1. This CDR3 is built from 14 residues. V shed 5 bases and J 6 bases; nucleotides not matched to a gene: 7. CDR1 and CDR2 from the germline V gene are SGHRS and YFSETQ. The CDR3: CASRGQGAQSEQYF. In DNA form, the CDR3 reads TGCGCCAGCAGAGGACAGGGGGCGCAGAGCGAGCAGTACTTC.

This clonotype was seen many times. The chain couples TRBV6-2 or TRBV6-3 to TRBJ1-5; tentatively, D is TRBD1 (5 bases). This CDR3 contains 14 residues. V was shortened by 5 bases and J by 2 bases, with 10 bases between the two germline ends. In germline, CDR1 is MNHEY, CDR2 SVGEGT. The CDR3 DNA reads TGTGCCAGCAGTCCTGGGGCAGGCAATCAGCCCCAGCATTTT. This sequence encodes CASSPGAGNQPQHF.

This clonotype was counted a few times. This chain joins TRBV5-5 and TRBJ1-1; TRBD1 is a possible D gene (5 bases). The germline V gene encodes CDR1 SGHKS and CDR2 YYEKEE (reference sequence). The CDR3 spans 16 residues. The V and J ends lost 3 bases and 0 bases respectively, with 15 bases between them. The CDR3, as DNA: TGTGCCAGCAGCTCCAGGGTATTGGGTATGAACACTGAAGCTTTCTTT. Its translation: CASSSRVLGMNTEAFF.

The sample holds many counts of this clonotype. The V call is TRBV5-1, the J call TRBJ2-7, with D perhaps TRBD1 (5 bases). CDR1 and CDR2 from the germline V gene are SGHRS and YFSETQ. V lost 4 bases and J lost 7, with 18 bases in between. This CDR3 contains 14 residues. This chain's CDR3 is CASSGQGELGEQYF. In DNA form, the CDR3 reads TGCGCCAGCAGCGGGCAGGGCGAATTAGGTGAGCAGTACTTC.

At least ten counts were recorded for this clonotype. The chain recombines TRBV12-3 or TRBV12-4 with TRBJ2-7; D could derive from TRBD1 or TRBD2 (5 bases each). The CDR3 covers 13 residues. Trimming took off 5 bases at V and 1 base at J, with 9 bases between the two ends. CDR3 amino acids: CASSRDGSYEQYF. CDR3 in DNA: TGTGCCAGCAGTCGGGACGGATCCTACGAGCAGTACTTC.

This rearrangement joins TRBV20-1 to TRBJ2-2; perhaps D is TRBD1 or TRBD2 (7 bases each). V lost 0 bases, J lost 14 bases, and 22 bases lay in between. CDR3 length: 15 residues. Germline V lookup: CDR1 DFQATT, CDR2 SNEGSKA (reference sequence). CDR3 DNA: TGCAGTGCTAGAGAGGGGGGGACAGTGAAGCAGACACTGTTTTTT. Translated: CSAREGGTVKQTLFF.

This clonotype was seen only a few times. The V and J genes are TRBV12-3 or TRBV12-4 and TRBJ2-1, with 8 positions matching TRBD2. The CDR3 is 15 residues long. V gave up 0 bases and J gave up 9 bases; unmatched junction bases: 7. Written as DNA, the CDR3 is TGTGCCAGCAGTTTAGCGCTAGGTAGCGGGGTTGAGCAGTTCTTC. Residues: CASSLALGSGVEQFF.

The chain uses TRBV5-1 and TRBJ2-7; D remains unclear. Trimming removed 1 base from V and 6 bases from J, with 14 bases in between. Germline V gives CDR1 SGHRS, CDR2 YFSETQ. This CDR3 has 14 amino acids. The CDR3 protein is CASSLTAETPEQYF. The CDR3 region has the DNA TGCGCCAGCAGCTTGACCGCGGAAACCCCCGAGCAGTACTTC.

This chain uses TRBV12-3 or TRBV12-4 with TRBJ1-5; D possibly corresponds to TRBD1 (5 bases). This CDR3 contains 11 residues. Between the trimmed V and J ends, which lost 10 bases and 7 bases, there was a span of 11 bases. The CDR3 DNA follows: TGTGCCACCGGGGACCACCAGCCCCAGCATTTT. Translation: CATGDHQPQHF.

This clonotype has just a few counts. This chain connects TRBV5-1 to TRBJ2-3, with D unresolved. V dropped 0 bases and J dropped 8 bases, with 16 bases sitting between them. Germline lookup yields CDR1 SGHRS and CDR2 YFSETQ. This CDR3 spans 15 amino acids. CDR3 residues: CASSLGPTDSGTQYF. The CDR3 nucleotides are TGCGCCAGCAGCTTGGGGCCGACCGATAGTGGTACGCAGTATTTT.

The CDR3 region has the DNA TGTGCCAGCAGCATTGGACAGCGCCCCTCCTACGAGCAGTACTTC. Translating it yields CASSIGQRPSYEQYF. This rearrangement joins TRBV7-9 to TRBJ2-7; D is perhaps TRBD1 (6 bases). Germline V CDR1 and CDR2: SEHNR, FQNEAQ (reference sequence). The CDR3 has 15 amino acids. V was cut by 5 bases and J by 0 bases, with 14 bases left in between. The full variable domain, rest sourced from reference TRBV7-9 and TRBJ2-7, is DTGVSQNPRHKITKRGQNVTFRCDPISEHNRLYWYRQTLGQGPEFLTYFQNEAQLEKSRLLSDRFSAERPKGSFSTLEIQRTEQGDSAMYLCASSIGQRPSYEQYFGPGTRLTVT.

This clonotype was detected only a few times. The rearrangement links TRBV3-1 to TRBJ2-1, with D tentatively TRBD2 (7 bases). The CDR3 length is 13 residues. The germline V gene has CDR1 LGHDT and CDR2 YNNKEL (reference sequence). The V end was cut by 8 bases, the J end by 4 bases, with 12 bases between. The CDR3 nucleotides are TGTGCCAGCGGGGGGGGGCGATACAATGAGCAGTTCTTC. Translated: CASGGGRYNEQFF.

This clonotype was recorded many times. The rearrangement uses TRBV20-1 and TRBJ2-3; 12 bases align to TRBD2. Germline V CDR1 and CDR2: DFQATT, SNEGSKA (reference sequence). This CDR3 has 13 amino acids. Trimming took 6 bases from V and 6 from J; bases not matched to a gene: 4. The CDR3 region is CSARLAGVDTQYF. In DNA form, the CDR3 reads TGCAGTGCCCGACTAGCGGGAGTGGATACGCAGTATTTT.